Sequencing of this T cell receptor beta chain was carried out in a study of Ad26.COV2.S vaccination and SARS-CoV-2 variants. On the study more broadly: The vaccine Ad26.COV2.S was put into the muscle once, or twice with 56 days between. General study results and limits: People who got the vaccine or the placebo had similar non-spike TCR breadth. Considerable breadth of spike-specific CD8+ and CD4+ T cell responses has reportedly been documented following vaccination.

Regarding treatment: some 20 received Ad26.COV2.S at low or high dose, single or two shots; about 5 received placebo; per-sample allocation not given. Samples analyzed were those drawn on day 63 after the first vaccine or placebo injection. The shot given was an Ad26 vector that makes Wuhan-strain SARS-CoV-2 spike. The CDR3 contains 17 residues. Unmatched junction bases numbered 8, after V lost 0 bases and J lost 0 bases. Germline CDR1 SGHRS, CDR2 YFSETQ. Note on this clone: Its antigen is as yet unknown.

Assay used: immunoSEQ multiplex PCR; TCRdb lists only in-frame clones, some missing. The profile shows just under 250,000 clones, more than 75% of them singletons. The receptor comes from a person aged 18-60 years who received the Ad26.COV2.S COVID-19 vaccine or a placebo. The rearrangement links TRBV5-1 to TRBJ2-5; 7 nucleotides align to TRBD2. This sample comprised peripheral blood, obtained in a trial of Ad26.COV2.S vaccine versus placebo. CDR3 amino acids: CASSLAPSGLYQETQYF. Here the CDR3 DNA reads TGCGCCAGCAGCTTGGCCCCTAGCGGCCTGTACCAAGAGACCCAGTACTTC.